The T cell receptor beta chain under discussion was sequenced for a study of T cells after yellow fever vaccination. Study-level background: SMART-Seq v4 Ultra Low Input prepared libraries from low-cell fractions.

MiXCR was run by TCRdb on the 5' RACE reads, yielding one entry per CDR3 protein. The sample lists 200,000 to 300,000 distinct CDR3 sequences; around 6.7% were seen once. Germline V CDR1 and CDR2: SEHNR, FQNEAQ (reference sequence). The CDR3 extends over 14 amino acids. The V and J ends lost 7 bases and 0 bases respectively, with 12 bases between them. This clonotype was seen at least ten times. This receptor was obtained from a young man who received the YFV17D yellow fever vaccine. The chain uses TRBV7-9 and TRBJ1-1; D is perhaps TRBD1 (6 bases). The sample was CD4+ T cells sorted from PBMCs, taken on the day of the yellow fever booster vaccination. CDR3 protein: CASTLTGMNTEAFF. The CDR3 DNA sequence: TGTGCCAGCACCCTAACAGGGATGAACACTGAAGCTTTCTTT.